The entry below gives a single T cell receptor (beta chain) sequence along with its context. The data originate from a study of blood T cell repertoires in COVID-19. Study at large: Donors in the United States, Italy and Spain gave samples during acute or convalescent COVID-19. From T cells, B-cell-depleted T cells, or PBMCs came the material, which was cDNA or gDNA.

V shed 4 bases and J 9 bases; nucleotides not matched to a gene: 7. Germline lookup yields CDR1 WNHNN and CDR2 SYGVQD (reference sequence). This CDR3 is 13 amino acids long. Per the authors' pipeline: Amplification of reference gene primers provided the estimated nucleated cell counts. Generated by immunoSEQ multiplex PCR, the TCRdb table keeps only in-frame clones and is missing some. D and trimming were read from the DNA, whereas the V and J calls and clone size are those reported in that table. Among 40,000 to 50,000 clones listed, about nine tenths were seen once. The sequencing input was peripheral blood. This TCR was sampled from a human donor in a cohort sampled during active COVID-19. The V call is TRBV10-1, the J call TRBJ2-3, with TRBD1 matching over 7 bases. This CDR3 reads CASSGGEGGTQYF. CDR3 coding DNA: TGCGCCAGCAGTGGAGGGGAAGGGGGCACGCAGTATTTT.